This T cell receptor (beta chain) was documented in a study of early T cells in non-severe SARS-CoV-2 infection. The overall study: Sequencing of bulk RNA from unsorted whole blood was done, without chain pairing.

There are a few counts of this clonotype. The target antigen is unknown. Germline CDR1 reads LNHNV; CDR2 reads YYDKDF (reference sequence). The length of the CDR3 is 14 residues. Deletions cut 0 bases from V and 2 bases from J, with 7 bases between. Study-wide findings and caveats: The matching step, a VDJdb search, favored anti-spike CD8 responses and missed private and CD4 specificities.

The library protocol tagged individual cDNA molecules with unique molecular identifiers. MiXCR, applied by TCRdb to the 5' RACE reads, yields one record per CDR3 protein. In the table there are roughly 68,000 distinct CDR3 sequences, over 4.5% of which are singletons. Specimen: whole blood. The source of this sequence is an adult who was a healthcare worker with PCR-confirmed SARS-CoV-2 infection or an uninfected control (not recorded which). The chain uses TRBV15 and TRBJ2-5; no definite D call. CDR3 DNA sequence: TGTGCCACCAGCAGAGAGGGGATTCAAGAGACCCAGTACTTC. As protein: CATSREGIQETQYF.